This T cell receptor (beta chain) was recovered during a study of blood T cell repertoires in COVID-19. Using immunoSEQ multiplex PCR, the repertoire was profiled, and TCRdb retains in-frame clones only, with some absent. The profile shows more than 90,000 clones, around three quarters of them singletons. The CDR3 is made up of 14 amino acids. Germline V lookup: CDR1 MNHEY, CDR2 SVGEGT. V trimming: 5 bases; J trimming: 7 bases; junction bases outside the gene matches: 7. Specimen: peripheral blood. This chain links TRBV6-2 or TRBV6-3 with TRBJ1-4; TRBD1 aligns across 7 bases. This TCR came from a woman in her sixties in a cohort sampled during active or convalescent COVID-19. In DNA form, the CDR3 reads TGTGCCAGCAGTCCAGGGGGTTTCGGTGAAAAACTGTTTTTT. This codes for CASSPGGFGEKLFF.